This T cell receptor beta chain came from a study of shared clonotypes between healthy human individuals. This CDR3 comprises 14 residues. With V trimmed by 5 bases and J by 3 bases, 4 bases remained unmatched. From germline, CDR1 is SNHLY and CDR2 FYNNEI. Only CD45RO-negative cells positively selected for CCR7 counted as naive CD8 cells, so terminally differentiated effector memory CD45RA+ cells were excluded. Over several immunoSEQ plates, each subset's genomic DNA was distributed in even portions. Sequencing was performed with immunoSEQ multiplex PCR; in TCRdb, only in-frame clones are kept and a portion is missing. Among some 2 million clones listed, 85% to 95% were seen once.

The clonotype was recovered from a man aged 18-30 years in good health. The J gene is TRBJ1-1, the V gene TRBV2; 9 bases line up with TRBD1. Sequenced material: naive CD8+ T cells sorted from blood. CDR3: CASSRDRADTEAFF. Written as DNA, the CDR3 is TGTGCCAGCAGTAGGGACAGGGCGGACACTGAAGCTTTCTTT.